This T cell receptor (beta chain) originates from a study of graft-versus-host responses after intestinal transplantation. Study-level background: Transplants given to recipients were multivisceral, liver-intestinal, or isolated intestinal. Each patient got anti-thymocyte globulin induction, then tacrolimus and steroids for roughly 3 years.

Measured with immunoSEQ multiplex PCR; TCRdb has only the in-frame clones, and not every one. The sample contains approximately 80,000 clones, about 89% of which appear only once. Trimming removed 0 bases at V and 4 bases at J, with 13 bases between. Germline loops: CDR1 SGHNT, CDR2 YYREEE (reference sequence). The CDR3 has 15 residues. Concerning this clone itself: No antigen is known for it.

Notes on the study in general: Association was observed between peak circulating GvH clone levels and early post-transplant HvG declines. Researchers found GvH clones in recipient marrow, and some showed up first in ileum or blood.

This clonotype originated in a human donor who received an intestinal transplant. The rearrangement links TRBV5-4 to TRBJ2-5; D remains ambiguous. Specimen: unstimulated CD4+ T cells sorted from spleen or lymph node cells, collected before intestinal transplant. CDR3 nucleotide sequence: TGTGCCAGCAGCTTGGGGAATGGCCGCGGAGAGACCCAGTACTTC. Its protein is CASSLGNGRGETQYF. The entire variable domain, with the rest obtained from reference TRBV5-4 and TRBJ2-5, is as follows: ETGVTQSPTHLIKTRGQQVTLRCSSQSGHNTVSWYQQALGQGPQFIFQYYREEENGRGNFPPRFSGLQFPNYSSELNVNALELDDSALYLCASSLGNGRGETQYFGPGTRLLVL.